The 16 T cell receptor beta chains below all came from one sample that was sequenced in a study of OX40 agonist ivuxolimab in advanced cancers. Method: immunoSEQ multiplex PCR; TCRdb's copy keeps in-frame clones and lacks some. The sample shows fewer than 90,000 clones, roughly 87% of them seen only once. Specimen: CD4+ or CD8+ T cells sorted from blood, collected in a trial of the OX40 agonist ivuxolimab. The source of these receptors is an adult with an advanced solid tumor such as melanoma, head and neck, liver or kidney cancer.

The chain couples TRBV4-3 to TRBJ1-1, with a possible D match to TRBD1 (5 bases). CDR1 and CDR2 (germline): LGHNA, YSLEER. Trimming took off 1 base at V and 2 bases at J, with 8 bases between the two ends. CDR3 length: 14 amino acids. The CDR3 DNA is TGCGCCAGCAGCCAAGGCAGGGCAAACACTGAAGCTTTCTTT. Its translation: CASSQGRANTEAFF.

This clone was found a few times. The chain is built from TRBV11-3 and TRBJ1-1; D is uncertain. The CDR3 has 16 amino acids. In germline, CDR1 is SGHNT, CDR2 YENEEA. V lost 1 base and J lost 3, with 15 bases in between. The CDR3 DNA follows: TGTGCCAGCAGCTTAGGACGGTTTTATGGTTACACTGAAGCTTTCTTT. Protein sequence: CASSLGRFYGYTEAFF.

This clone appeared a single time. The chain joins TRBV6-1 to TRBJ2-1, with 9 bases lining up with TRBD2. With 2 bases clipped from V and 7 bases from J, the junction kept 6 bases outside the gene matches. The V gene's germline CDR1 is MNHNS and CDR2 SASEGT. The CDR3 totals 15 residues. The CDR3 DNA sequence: TGTGCCAGCAGTGAACTAGCGGGGCTAACAAATGAGCAGTTCTTC. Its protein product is CASSELAGLTNEQFF.

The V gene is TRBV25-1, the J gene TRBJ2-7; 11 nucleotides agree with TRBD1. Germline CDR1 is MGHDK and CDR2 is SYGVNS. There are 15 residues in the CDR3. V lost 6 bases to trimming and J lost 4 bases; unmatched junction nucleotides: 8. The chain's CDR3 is CASSRGGQGVYEQYF. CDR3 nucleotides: TGTGCCAGCAGCCGAGGGGGACAGGGGGTTTACGAGCAGTACTTC.

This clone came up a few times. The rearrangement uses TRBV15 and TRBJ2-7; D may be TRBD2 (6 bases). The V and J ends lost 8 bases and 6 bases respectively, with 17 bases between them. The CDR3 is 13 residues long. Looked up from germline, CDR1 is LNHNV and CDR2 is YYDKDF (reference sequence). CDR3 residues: CATSGGPGAEQYF. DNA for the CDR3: TGTGCCACCTCCGGCGGCCCGGGAGCCGAGCAGTACTTC.

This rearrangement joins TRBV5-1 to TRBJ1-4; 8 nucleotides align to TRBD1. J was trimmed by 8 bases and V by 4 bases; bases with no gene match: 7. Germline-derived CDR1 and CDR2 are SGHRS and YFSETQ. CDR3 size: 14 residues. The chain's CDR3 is CASSPDRGGEKLFF. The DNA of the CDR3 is TGCGCCAGCAGCCCCGACAGGGGTGGGGAAAAACTGTTTTTT.

In DNA form, the CDR3 reads TGTGCCAGCAGTAACAGCGTATACAATGAGCAGTTCTTC. Residues: CASSNSVYNEQFF. The V gene is TRBV5-5, the J gene TRBJ2-1; no clear D. The CDR3 covers 13 residues. Germline V CDR1 and CDR2: SGHKS, YYEKEE (reference sequence). Trimming pared 5 bases from V and 4 bases from J, leaving 10 bases between.

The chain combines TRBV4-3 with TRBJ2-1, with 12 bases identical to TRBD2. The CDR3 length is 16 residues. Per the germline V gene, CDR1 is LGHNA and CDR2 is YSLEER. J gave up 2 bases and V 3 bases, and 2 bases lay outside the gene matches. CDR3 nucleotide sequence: TGCGCCAGCAGCCACTCTAGCGGGAGGGCCTACAATGAGCAGTTCTTC. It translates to CASSHSSGRAYNEQFF.

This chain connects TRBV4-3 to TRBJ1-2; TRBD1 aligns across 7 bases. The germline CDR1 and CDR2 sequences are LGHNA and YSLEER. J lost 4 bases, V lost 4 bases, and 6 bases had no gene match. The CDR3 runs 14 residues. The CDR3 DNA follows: TGCGCCAGCAGCCCATCGACAGGGACCTATGGCTACACCTTC. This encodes CASSPSTGTYGYTF.

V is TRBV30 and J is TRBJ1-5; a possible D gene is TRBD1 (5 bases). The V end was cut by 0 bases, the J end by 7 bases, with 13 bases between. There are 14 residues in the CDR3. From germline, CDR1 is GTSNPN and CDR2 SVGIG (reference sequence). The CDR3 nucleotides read TGTGCCTGGAGTGTGGGCAGGGCTCGGCAGCCCCAGCATTTT. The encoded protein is CAWSVGRARQPQHF.

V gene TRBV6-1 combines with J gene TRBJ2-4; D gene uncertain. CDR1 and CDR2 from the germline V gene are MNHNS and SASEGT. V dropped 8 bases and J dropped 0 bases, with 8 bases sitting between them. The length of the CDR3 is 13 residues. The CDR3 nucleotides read TGTGCCAGCGGGTCAATAGCCAAAAACATTCAGTACTTC. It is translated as CASGSIAKNIQYF.

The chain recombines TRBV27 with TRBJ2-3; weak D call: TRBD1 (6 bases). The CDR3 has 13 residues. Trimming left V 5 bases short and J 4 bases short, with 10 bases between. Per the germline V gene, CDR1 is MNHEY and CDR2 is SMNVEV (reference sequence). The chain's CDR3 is CASSRPGADTQYF. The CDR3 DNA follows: TGTGCCAGCAGTCGCCCAGGGGCAGATACGCAGTATTTT.

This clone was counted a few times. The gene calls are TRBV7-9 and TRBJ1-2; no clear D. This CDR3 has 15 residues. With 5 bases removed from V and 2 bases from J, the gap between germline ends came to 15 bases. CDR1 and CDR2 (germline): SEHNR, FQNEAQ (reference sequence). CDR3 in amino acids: CASSRSGRRNYGYTF. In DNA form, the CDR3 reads TGTGCCAGCAGCCGTTCCGGCAGGAGGAACTATGGCTACACCTTC.

The CDR3 is CASSYSNHTEAFF. The CDR3 nucleotides read TGTGCCAGCAGTTACTCGAACCACACTGAAGCTTTCTTT. The chain combines TRBV6-5 with TRBJ1-1; D not certain. CDR1 and CDR2 from the germline V gene are MNHEY and SVGAGI. Deletions cut 0 bases from V and 3 bases from J, with 5 bases between. There are 13 residues in the CDR3.

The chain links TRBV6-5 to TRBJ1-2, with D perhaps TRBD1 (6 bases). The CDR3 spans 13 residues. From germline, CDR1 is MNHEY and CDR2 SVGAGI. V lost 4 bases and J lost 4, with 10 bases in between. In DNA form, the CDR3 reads TGTGCCAGCAGTTTTACAGGGTTCTATGGCTACACCTTC. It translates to CASSFTGFYGYTF.

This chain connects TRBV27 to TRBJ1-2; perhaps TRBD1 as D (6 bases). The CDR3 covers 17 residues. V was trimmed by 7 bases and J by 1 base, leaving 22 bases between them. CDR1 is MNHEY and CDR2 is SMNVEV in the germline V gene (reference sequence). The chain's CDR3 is CASIPTGGQLHNYGYTF. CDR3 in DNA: TGTGCCAGCATTCCTACCGGGGGGCAGTTACATAACTATGGCTACACCTTC.